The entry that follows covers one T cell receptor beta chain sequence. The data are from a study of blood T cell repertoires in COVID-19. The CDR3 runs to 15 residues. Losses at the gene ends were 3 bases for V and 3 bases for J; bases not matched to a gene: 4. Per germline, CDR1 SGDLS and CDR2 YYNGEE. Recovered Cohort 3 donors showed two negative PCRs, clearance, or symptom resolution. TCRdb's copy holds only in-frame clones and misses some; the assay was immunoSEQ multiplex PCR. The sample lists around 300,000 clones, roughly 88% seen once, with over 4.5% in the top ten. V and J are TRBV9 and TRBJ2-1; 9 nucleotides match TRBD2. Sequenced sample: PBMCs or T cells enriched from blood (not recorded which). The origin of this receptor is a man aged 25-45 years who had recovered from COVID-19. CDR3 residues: CASSGGTSYYNEQFF. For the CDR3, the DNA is TGTGCCAGCAGCGGCGGGACTAGCTACTACAATGAGCAGTTCTTC.